This is a list of T cell receptor beta chains from one sample in a study of T-cell memory formation after mild COVID-19. Each CDR3 protein is one row after TCRdb ran MiXCR on the 5' RACE reads. The table has around 300,000 distinct CDR3 sequences, roughly 21% seen once. Material: PBMCs or a T cell subset sorted from them (not recorded which). Every receptor here comes from a man aged 18 to 29 who had mild COVID-19 (a few samples of this study predate the infection). Cell type and time point are not known. The CDR3 runs from the conserved cysteine through the conserved F or W. Fields, in order: clone size, J gene, V gene, D gene, CDR3 protein, CDR3 DNA. A D gene is named only where the DNA matches it firmly. The size entry is marked missing in some rows and otherwise reads once, few, many or a size class.

>NA|TRBJ2-2|TRBV7-3|NA
CASSLLGGSTGELFF
TGTGCCAGCAGCCTGCTGGGGGGATCGACCGGGGAGCTGTTTTTT
>many|TRBJ2-1|TRBV24-1|NA
CATSAQGNEQFF
TGTGCCACCAGTGCACAGGGAAATGAGCAGTTCTTC
>NA|TRBJ2-1|TRBV4-2|TRBD2
CASSPGAGGGNEQFF
TGTGCCAGCAGCCCCGGAGCGGGGGGGGGCAATGAGCAGTTCTTC
>NA|TRBJ2-5|TRBV9|NA
CASSARAATETQYF
TGTGCCAGCAGCGCCCGGGCCGCGACGGAGACCCAGTACTTC
>NA|TRBJ2-2|TRBV6-1|NA
CASSESQNTGELFF
TGTGCCAGCAGTGAATCCCAGAACACCGGGGAGCTGTTTTTT
>few|TRBJ1-2|TRBV6-6|NA
CASSRRGEDYGYTF
TGTGCCAGCAGCCGACGAGGAGAGGACTATGGCTACACCTTC
>NA|TRBJ2-3|TRBV7-2|NA
CASSLGAGEDTQYF
TGTGCCAGCAGCTTGGGGGCCGGGGAAGATACGCAGTATTTT
>few|TRBJ2-1|TRBV11-2|NA
CASSTRGRDEQFF
TGTGCCAGCAGCACGAGGGGGAGGGATGAGCAGTTCTTC
>NA|TRBJ2-3|TRBV12-3/TRBV12-4|TRBD1
CASSRDRGSDTQYF
TGTGCCAGCAGCCGAGACAGGGGTTCGGATACGCAGTATTTT
>few|TRBJ1-3|TRBV7-2|TRBD1
CASSSWTGTGNTIYF
TGTGCCAGCAGCTCCTGGACAGGGACTGGAAACACCATATATTTT
>NA|TRBJ2-3|TRBV5-6|TRBD2
CASSLALSGGPTDTQYF
TGTGCCAGCAGCTTGGCCCTTAGCGGGGGCCCCACAGATACGCAGTATTTT
>NA|TRBJ1-5|TRBV10-3|TRBD1
CAISEFGTGDQPQHF
TGTGCCATCAGTGAATTTGGGACAGGGGATCAGCCCCAGCATTTT
>NA|TRBJ1-6|TRBV6-5|NA
CASSNRNSPLHF
TGTGCCAGCAGCAACAGGAATTCACCCCTCCACTTT
>NA|TRBJ1-5|TRBV24-1|NA
CAGQPQHF
TGTGCCGGACAGCCCCAGCATTTT
>NA|TRBJ1-6|TRBV12-3/TRBV12-4|TRBD1
CASSSPPGTVNSPLHF
TGTGCCAGCAGTTCTCCCCCCGGGACAGTTAATTCACCCCTCCACTTT
>NA|TRBJ2-5|TRBV5-1|NA
CASSLGQTEETQYF
TGCGCCAGCAGCTTAGGACAGACCGAAGAGACCCAGTACTTC
>NA|TRBJ2-1|TRBV11-2|TRBD2
CASTRAGGQYNEQFF
TGTGCCAGCACCAGAGCGGGGGGGCAGTACAATGAGCAGTTCTTC
>NA|TRBJ2-1|TRBV3-1|NA
CASSQPGDSVYNEQFF
TGTGCCAGCAGCCAACCGGGAGACTCAGTATACAATGAGCAGTTCTTC
>few|TRBJ2-3|TRBV5-1|NA
CASSLVGWGASTDTQYF
TGCGCCAGCAGCTTGGTCGGTTGGGGGGCGAGCACAGATACGCAGTATTTT
>many|TRBJ1-6|TRBV25-1|TRBD1
CASSEAGQPSSPLHF
TGTGCCAGCAGTGAAGCGGGACAGCCAAGTTCACCCCTCCACTTT
>few|TRBJ1-4|TRBV21-1|NA
CASSKKFGTRDEKLFF
TGTGCCAGCAGCAAGAAATTCGGGACCCGCGATGAAAAACTGTTTTTT
>few|TRBJ2-3|TRBV7-9|NA
CASSLSIGTDTQYF
TGTGCCAGCAGCTTAAGTATCGGCACAGATACGCAGTATTTT
>NA|TRBJ1-5|TRBV5-5|TRBD1
CASSWDREGQPQHF
TGTGCCAGCAGCTGGGACAGGGAGGGCCAGCCCCAGCATTTT
>NA|TRBJ1-3|TRBV7-9|NA
CASSEVGGNTIYF
TGTGCCAGCAGCGAGGTTGGGGGAAACACCATATATTTT
>few|TRBJ2-2|TRBV12-3/TRBV12-4|NA
CASSLAWGSGELFF
TGTGCCAGCAGTTTAGCTTGGGGTTCCGGGGAGCTGTTTTTT
>NA|TRBJ1-2|TRBV9|TRBD1
CASSAKGQEGYGYTF
TGTGCCAGCAGCGCAAAAGGACAGGAGGGCTATGGCTACACCTTC